This T cell receptor (beta chain) was profiled in a study of cytotoxic CD8 clonotypes in ibrutinib-treated CLL. Depths of 1 in 200,000 to 1 in 1 million T cells were the sequencing target. TCRdb's copy holds only in-frame clones and misses some; the assay was immunoSEQ multiplex PCR. The sample includes over 120,000 clones, about 78% seen only once; the top ten take about 5%. This CDR3 is built from 16 residues. Per the germline V gene, CDR1 is LGHNA and CDR2 is YSLEER. The V gene lost 1 base and the J gene lost 8 bases, with 20 bases spanning the gap. This clone was found once. The TCR comes from a human donor with chronic lymphocytic leukemia. The chain couples TRBV4-3 to TRBJ1-2; possible D gene TRBD1, 5 bases. This specimen was PBMCs, taken after 24 months of ibrutinib treatment. Here the CDR3 reads CASSQGSPGALGGYTF. CDR3 coding DNA: TGCGCCAGCAGCCAAGGCTCTCCCGGGGCCCTTGGGGGCTACACCTTC.